This section outlines one TCR beta chain sequence together with its context. This clonotype occurred many times. Its antigen target is currently unknown. The sample holds no much larger clone one base away, and base qualities are not on file. The sample originates from a study of CD4 and CD8 cells across lung adenocarcinoma regions (dated by TCRdb to between 2017 and 2018). At the level of the whole study: The study examined intratumor heterogeneity of the T cell receptor repertoire by comparing tumor centers with tumor margins.

Libraries were made using PCR. Sequencing instrument: HiSeq X Ten. TCRdb trimmed the raw reads at Q25, called clones with MiXCR and kept productive beta chains. Here each entry gathers all rows of one CDR3 protein and keeps the most common genes and DNA. Present in this sample are roughly 25,000 distinct CDR3 sequences, roughly half of which were seen just once. The leading ten clones occupy about 20% of the sample. Donors were patients with localized lung adenocarcinoma, a subtype of non-small cell lung cancer. The samples were taken from the centers of localized lung adenocarcinomas. For TCR repertoire analysis, CD4+ T cells from tumor tissue were profiled apart from CD8+ T cells. CDR1 and CDR2 were assigned from the germline V gene as MNHNS and SASEGT. Reading from cysteine to phenylalanine, the CDR3 counts 12 amino acids. Just the 36-base CDR3 DNA is kept, in frame starting at base 1. Trimming at the junction amounts to 6 bases on V and 5 bases on J, and the germline ends lie 11 bases apart.

The sample taken for sequencing was CD4+ T cells from the center of a lung tumor. This specimen's cell subset or site label, per the study, means: tumor center region. The chain joins TRBV6-1 to TRBJ2-7; perhaps TRBD1 is the D gene, with 5 bases matching. The origin of this receptor is a male donor with lung adenocarcinoma. The CD4 and CD8 labels of this study may be unreliable. The nucleotide sequence is given as TGTGCCAGCAGCGCAGGGTTCAACGAGCAGTACTTC. The translation is CASSAGFNEQYF.